This TCR beta chain is from a study of T cell responses to AZD1222 COVID-19 vaccine. Trimming took 4 bases from V and 2 from J; bases not matched to a gene: 6. CDR3 length equals 14 residues. Germline-derived CDR1 and CDR2 are SGHRS and YFSETQ. Method: immunoSEQ multiplex PCR; TCRdb's copy keeps in-frame clones and lacks some. The profile shows just over 150,000 clones, roughly nine tenths of them singletons. Source: peripheral blood, taken after recovery from COVID-19. V and J are TRBV5-1 and TRBJ2-7; 7 nucleotides line up with TRBD1. The source of this sequence is an adult who had recovered from COVID-19. Here the CDR3 DNA reads TGCGCCAGCAGCCCGAGGACAGGAGCCTACGAGCAGTACTTC. Its translation is CASSPRTGAYEQYF. Full variable domain (missing parts from reference TRBV5-1 and TRBJ2-7): KAGVTQTPRYLIKTRGQQVTLSCSPISGHRSVSWYQQTPGQGLQFLFEYFSETQRNKGNFPGRFSGRQFSNSRSEMNVSTLELGDSALYLCASSPRTGAYEQYFGPGTRLTVT.